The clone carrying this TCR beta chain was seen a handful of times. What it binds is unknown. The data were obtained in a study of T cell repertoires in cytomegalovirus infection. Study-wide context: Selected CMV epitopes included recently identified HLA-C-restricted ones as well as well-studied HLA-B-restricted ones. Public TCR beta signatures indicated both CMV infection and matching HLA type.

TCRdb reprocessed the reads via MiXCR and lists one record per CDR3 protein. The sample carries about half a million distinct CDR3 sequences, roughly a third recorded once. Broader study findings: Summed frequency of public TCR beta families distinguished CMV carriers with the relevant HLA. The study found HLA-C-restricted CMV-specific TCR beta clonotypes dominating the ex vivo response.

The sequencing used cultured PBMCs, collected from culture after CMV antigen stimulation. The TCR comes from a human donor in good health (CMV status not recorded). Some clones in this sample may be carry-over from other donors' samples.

The CDR3 nucleotides are TGTGCCAGCAGGGGACCTAGGACACCGGTAACTAATGAAAAACTGTTTTTT. It specifies CASRGPRTPVTNEKLFF. The chain links TRBV28 to TRBJ1-4, with TRBD1 as a possible D gene (5 bases). There are 17 residues in the CDR3. V was clipped by 6 bases and J by 1 base, with 18 bases between them. The germline V gene has CDR1 MDHEN and CDR2 SYDVKM.